This record concerns one TCR beta chain sequence. No antigen is known for it. This sequence may be a read error, since a much larger clone differs from it by one base. The germline CDR1 and CDR2 sequences are SGHVS and FQNEAQ. The CDR3 spans 16 residues. The V segment lost 8 bases and the J segment 5 bases; nucleotides outside the gene matches: 14. This sample is part of a study of early T cells in non-severe SARS-CoV-2 infection. Overall study context: Unsorted whole-blood RNA was sequenced in bulk, leaving chains unpaired. Study conclusions and caveats: VDJdb matches were skewed toward anti-spike CD8 T cell responses.

cDNA molecules, individually, were tagged with unique molecular identifiers. TCRdb reprocessed the 5' RACE reads via MiXCR and lists one record per CDR3 protein. The data show about 56,000 distinct CDR3 sequences, over 12% seen once. Sequenced here: whole blood, sampled at baseline. The origin of this receptor is an adult who was a healthcare worker with PCR-confirmed SARS-CoV-2 infection or an uninfected control (not recorded which). The rearrangement links TRBV7-8 to TRBJ2-3; TRBD2 agrees at 9 bases. DNA for the CDR3: TGTGCCAGCCTCCCTTTGCGGGGGGGCCTCGTAGATACGCAGTATTTT. This sequence encodes CASLPLRGGLVDTQYF.